This T cell receptor (beta chain) was sequenced during a study of blood T cell repertoires in COVID-19 (dated by TCRdb to the early 2020s). Turning to the overall study: Samples from collaborators originated in the United States, Italy and Spain and spanned both the acute and convalescent phases of COVID-19. The prospective study material was composed of cDNA or gDNA derived from T cells, B-cell-depleted T cells, or PBMCs. Deeply sampled blood TCRbeta repertoires from subjects exposed to, actively infected with, or recovered from COVID-19 were included in the dataset. A freely available public database, intended as a resource for researchers studying the immune response to SARS-CoV-2, is where the repertoires were released. The samples were drawn from two sources: the first 160 participants of the ongoing ImmuneRACE study, and 950 to 1,500 subjects contributed by 6 global collaborators. Nearly every sample came with metadata listing a de-identified subject ID, COVID-19 status, age in years and sex. Where available, HLA class I and class II types were taken from metadata supplied by the sample provider and were not determined by assay-based typing.

About this clone: Its target antigen remains unknown. Base qualities are not provided; no much larger clone lies one nucleotide away.

Overall study results and their limits: Clinical and demographic metadata were provided uncurated, with the amount varying by source and participant.

In Seattle, one collaborating source enrolled patients while the infection was active and tracked those patients longitudinally over the course of disease. Whole blood was collected in K2EDTA tubes by collaborating institutions according to the institutions' own protocols. For TCRbeta analysis, collaborators shipped samples as frozen whole blood, isolated PBMCs, or DNA extracted from either of those sample types. TCRbeta CDR3 regions were amplified from genomic DNA using the immunoSEQ Assay, a bias-controlled multiplex PCR. The authors' pipeline ran thus. The number of nucleated cells in each sample was estimated from the amplification of reference gene primers within the assay. Sequence reads were collapsed and filtered to measure the absolute abundance of every unique TCRbeta CDR3 rearrangement. For each sample, productive Simpson clonality was calculated by taking the square root of Simpson's diversity index across productive rearrangements. In TCRdb, the immuneACCESS table is reduced to in-frame sequences with V and J assigned. These tables do not hold every clone; where another copy was compared, an unresolved V gene accounts for under half, and the others remain unexplained. The V and J calls and clone size are taken from that table; D and trimming were inferred from the DNA. Here the sample has 200,000 to 300,000 clones; more than 75% occur a single time. Jointly, the top ten make up over 5% of the sample.

The germline V gene (reference sequence) gives CDR1 as LGHDT and CDR2 as YNNKEL. Compared with germline, V lacks 4 bases and J lacks 4 bases; bases without a gene match: 6. Spanning cysteine to phenylalanine, the CDR3 consists of 14 amino acids. Of all the DNA, just the CDR3 is kept, 42 bases in frame from base 1. This TCR was recovered from a woman aged 55-70 years with COVID-19, enrolled during active disease. Here the chain combines TRBV3-1 (or the pseudogene TRBV3-2) and TRBJ1-1; 7 of the junction bases match TRBD1. The sample taken for sequencing was peripheral blood. The nucleotide sequence reads TGTGCCAGCAGCCCGAGACAGGGAGGCACTGAAGCTTTCTTT. It specifies CASSPRQGGTEAFF.